Listed below are T cell receptor beta chains from one sample, sequenced in a study of PD-1 blockade in classical Hodgkin lymphoma. Clones were sequenced by immunoSEQ multiplex PCR, and TCRdb holds only the in-frame ones, with some missing. The data contain about 9,700 clones, roughly 80% of them singletons. Material: peripheral blood mononuclear cells (PBMCs), obtained before the fourth cycle of nivolumab. The receptor set was obtained from a human donor with classical Hodgkin lymphoma. CDR3s include the opening cysteine and the closing phenylalanine or tryptophan. D genes are given only for firm matches. A row's size may be missing; if present it is once, few, many or a size class.

TRBJ1-2 | . | . | TRBV27 | CASSLRDGLGAGGYTF | TGTGCCAGCAGCCTCCGGGACGGTTTAGGTGCGGGAGGCTACACCTTC
TRBJ1-6 | . | . | TRBV5-6 | CASRRQEIPYNSPLHF | TGTGCCAGCAGGAGACAGGAGATCCCTTATAATTCACCCCTCCACTTT
TRBJ1-1 | . | TRBD1 | TRBV5-6 | CASIQKTGWKSTEAFF | TGTGCCAGCATCCAAAAGACAGGGTGGAAGAGCACTGAAGCTTTCTTT
TRBJ1-1 | few | . | TRBV19 | CASSIWGGGTEAFF | TGTGCCAGTAGTATCTGGGGAGGGGGCACTGAAGCTTTCTTT
TRBJ2-2 | . | . | TRBV14 | CASSRSSPGELFF | TGTGCCAGCAGCCGCTCGAGCCCCGGGGAGCTGTTTTTT
TRBJ1-2 | . | . | TRBV6-1 | CASSEATANYGYTF | TGTGCCAGCAGTGAAGCAACAGCTAACTATGGCTACACCTTC
TRBJ2-7 | . | . | TRBV5-1 | CASSLVESYEQYF | TGCGCCAGCAGCTTGGTAGAATCCTACGAGCAGTACTTC
TRBJ2-4 | . | . | TRBV6-1 | CASSEGRKNIQYF | TGTGCCAGCAGTGAAGGAAGAAAAAACATTCAGTACTTC
TRBJ2-7 | . | . | TRBV6-4 | CASSDEVGSSYEQYF | TGTGCCAGCAGTGACGAAGTGGGGAGCTCCTACGAGCAGTACTTC
TRBJ1-5 | . | TRBD1 | TRBV19 | CASRGQGYQPQHF | TGTGCCAGTAGGGGACAGGGGTATCAGCCCCAGCATTTT
TRBJ1-2 | . | . | TRBV19 | CATHTNSERAANYGYTF | TGTGCCACCCATACCAATTCCGAGCGAGCGGCTAACTATGGCTACACCTTC
TRBJ2-5 | . | . | TRBV27 | CASSHYAEETQYF | TGTGCCAGCAGTCACTACGCGGAAGAGACCCAGTACTTC
TRBJ2-6 | . | . | TRBV9 | CASSRRLRAGASSGANVLTF | TGTGCCAGCAGCAGAAGGTTGAGGGCAGGGGCGAGCTCTGGGGCCAACGTCCTGACTTTC
TRBJ2-7 | . | TRBD1 | TRBV7-8 | CASSLAADRGSEQYF | TGTGCCAGCAGCTTAGCCGCAGACAGGGGTAGCGAGCAGTACTTC
TRBJ1-2 | once | . | TRBV30 | CAWSPAWTANYHYGYTF | TGTGCCTGGAGCCCTGCCTGGACAGCCAACTACCACTATGGCTACACCTTC
TRBJ2-2 | . | TRBD2 | TRBV7-3 | CASSHASGPNTGELFF | TGTGCCAGCAGCCACGCTAGCGGTCCGAACACCGGGGAGCTGTTTTTT
TRBJ2-3 | . | . | TRBV6-1 | CASSEAPGRVVTDTQYF | TGTGCCAGCAGTGAGGCCCCGGGGCGGGTCGTCACAGATACGCAGTATTTT
TRBJ2-7 | once | . | TRBV19 | CASSSRRSLGEQYF | TGTGCCAGTAGCTCCCGAAGGTCTTTGGGCGAGCAGTACTTC
TRBJ2-2 | . | . | TRBV5-4 | CASSPTGDSAGELFF | TGTGCCAGCAGCCCCACAGGGGACTCAGCCGGGGAGCTGTTTTTT
TRBJ2-4 | . | TRBD1 | TRBV4-2 | CASSQAGQGTRPLTKNIQYF | TGTGCCAGCAGCCAAGCGGGACAGGGTACGAGACCCCTAACCAAAAACATTCAGTACTTC
TRBJ2-7 | few | TRBD1 | TRBV30 | CAWRVVVGQGFSYEQYF | TGTGCCTGGAGGGTAGTCGTGGGACAGGGCTTCTCCTACGAGCAGTACTTC
TRBJ2-3 | . | . | TRBV5-1 | CASSLSLTHTDTQYF | TGCGCCAGCAGCTTGTCGTTGACTCACACAGATACGCAGTATTTT
TRBJ2-1 | . | . | TRBV5-6 | CASSSRGGTLDEQFF | TGTGCCAGCAGCTCGCGTGGGGGAACTTTAGATGAGCAGTTCTTC
TRBJ1-5 | . | . | TRBV19 | CASSIDNGGQLINQPQHF | TGTGCCAGTAGTATAGATAACGGAGGACAGCTTATCAATCAGCCCCAGCATTTT
TRBJ2-5 | . | . | TRBV7-9 | CASSSRGPETQYF | TGTGCCAGCAGCTCCCGGGGCCCAGAGACCCAGTACTTC
TRBJ2-5 | . | . | TRBV6-5 | CASSYSKYQETQYF | TGTGCCAGCAGTTACTCGAAGTACCAAGAGACCCAGTACTTC
TRBJ1-1 | . | . | TRBV7-6 | CASSLRGTGDTEAFF | TGTGCCAGCAGTCTGCGGGGGACCGGGGACACTGAAGCTTTCTTT
TRBJ2-1 | few | TRBD2 | TRBV7-8 | CASSLARLAGGHEQFF | TGTGCCAGCAGCTTAGCAAGGCTAGCGGGGGGGCATGAGCAGTTCTTC
TRBJ2-2 | once | . | TRBV6-1 | CASSEMMEAAGELFF | TGTGCCAGCAGTGAAATGATGGAAGCGGCCGGGGAGCTGTTTTTT
TRBJ2-5 | . | TRBD2 | TRBV5-1 | CASSLFPLAGGSETQYF | TGCGCCAGCAGCTTGTTCCCCCTAGCGGGAGGATCGGAGACCCAGTACTTC
TRBJ1-2 | . | . | TRBV21-1 | CASSNRGLDGYTF | TGTGCCAGCTCGAACAGGGGATTGGATGGCTACACCTTC